These T cell receptor beta chains were read from a single sample in a study of T cell changes during pregnancy in multiple sclerosis. Repertoires were generated with immunoSEQ multiplex PCR, while TCRdb's copy carries only in-frame clones and drops some. The data contain 45,000 to 55,000 clones, 80% to 95% of them seen just once; the ten biggest clones take up 0.55% to 0.65%. Sequences were derived from CD4+ T cells from peripheral blood mononuclear cells, sampled after pregnancy. Receptors were obtained from a female donor in good health, enrolled as a control in a pregnancy study. The CDR3 runs from the conserved cysteine through the conserved F or W. A D gene is named only where the DNA matches it firmly. Expanded clones are given a class, and other clones once, few, many or no size at all.

j_call v_call cdr3_length clone_size d_call cdr3_aa cdr3_nt
TRBJ1-4 TRBV18 15 - - CASSPRPGRGEKLFF TGTGCCAGCTCACCGCGTCCAGGGAGGGGCGAAAAACTGTTTTTT
TRBJ2-7 TRBV19 15 - TRBD2 CASSADGGVWGEQYF TGTGCCAGTAGTGCCGACGGGGGGGTATGGGGCGAGCAGTACTTC
TRBJ2-1 TRBV18 15 - - CASSPSHATYNEQFF TGTGCCAGCTCACCATCCCATGCTACCTACAATGAGCAGTTCTTC
TRBJ2-5 TRBV28 13 once - CASSPQDQETQYF TGTGCCAGCAGTCCCCAGGATCAAGAGACCCAGTACTTC
TRBJ2-5 TRBV6-1 16 - - CASSEARVVLGETQYF TGTGCCAGCAGTGAAGCACGGGTCGTCCTCGGGGAGACCCAGTACTTC
TRBJ1-1 TRBV7-8 14 - - CASSLAGENTEAFF TGTGCCAGCAGCCTAGCGGGAGAAAACACTGAAGCTTTCTTT
TRBJ2-7 TRBV7-8 16 - - CASSPLGGTGLYEQYF TGTGCCAGCAGCCCCCTCGGTGGAACTGGACTCTACGAGCAGTACTTC
TRBJ2-6 TRBV5-6 17 - TRBD1 CASGPTGDDSGANVLTF TGTGCCAGCGGCCCCACAGGGGACGACTCTGGGGCCAACGTCCTGACTTTC
TRBJ2-2 TRBV11-2 17 - - CASSLPGLAGSSGELFF TGTGCCAGCAGCTTACCAGGGCTGGCAGGGTCATCCGGGGAGCTGTTTTTT
TRBJ1-1 TRBV18 15 - - CASSPLSYPNTEAFF TGTGCCAGCTCACCATTGAGTTATCCCAACACTGAAGCTTTCTTT
TRBJ1-1 TRBV5-1 11 - - CASRGDTEAFF TGCGCCAGTCGGGGTGACACTGAAGCTTTCTTT
TRBJ2-3 TRBV11-3 16 - TRBD2 CASSLDSGRATDTQYF TGTGCCAGCAGCTTAGATTCAGGGAGGGCCACAGATACGCAGTATTTT
TRBJ1-2 TRBV7-8 13 - - CASSPQKNYGYTF TGTGCCAGCAGCCCCCAGAAAAACTATGGCTACACCTTC
TRBJ1-1 TRBV14 11 few - CASSQVDEAFF TGTGCCAGCAGCCAAGTAGATGAAGCTTTCTTT
TRBJ2-1 TRBV7-7 20 - TRBD2 CASSWARVVAGGKSYNEQFF TGTGCTAGCAGCTGGGCGAGGGTGGTAGCGGGGGGGAAGTCCTACAATGAGCAATTCTTC
TRBJ1-3 TRBV7-6 12 - - CASSLQGNTIYF TGTGCCAGCAGCTTACAGGGAAACACCATATATTTT
TRBJ1-1 TRBV5-1 13 - - CASRSEPNTEAFF TGCGCCAGCCGTAGCGAGCCGAACACTGAAGCTTTCTTT
TRBJ2-1 TRBV19 15 - TRBD1 CASSQGQTREGEQFF TGTGCCAGTAGTCAGGGACAGACAAGAGAGGGTGAGCAGTTCTTC
TRBJ1-1 TRBV5-1 13 - - CASSFRDNTEAFF TGCGCCAGCAGCTTCAGGGATAACACTGAAGCTTTCTTT
TRBJ2-3 TRBV18 17 - TRBD1 CASSRDHIGTGADTQYF TGTGCCAGCTCCCGAGACCACATAGGGACAGGGGCAGATACGCAGTATTTT
TRBJ2-5 TRBV7-9 14 - TRBD1 CASSFGQGGETQYF TGTGCCAGCAGCTTTGGACAGGGCGGAGAGACCCAGTACTTC
TRBJ2-1 TRBV6-6 14 - - CASSRASDYNEQFF TGTGCCAGCAGTAGAGCGTCAGATTACAATGAGCAGTTCTTC
TRBJ2-6 TRBV5-8 20 - TRBD1 CASSIVRGRNSISGANVLTF TGTGCCAGCAGTATCGTCAGGGGGCGGAACTCCATCTCTGGGGCCAACGTCCTGACTTTC
TRBJ1-5 TRBV28 11 - - CASRTTDSQHF TGTGCCAGCAGGACCACAGATTCCCAGCATTTT
TRBJ1-2 TRBV6-5 13 few - CASRSGTPYGYTF TGTGCCAGCAGATCAGGGACTCCCTATGGCTACACCTTC
TRBJ2-3 TRBV9 13 - - CASSVAVADTQYF TGTGCCAGCAGCGTTGCGGTGGCAGATACGCAGTATTTT
TRBJ2-5 TRBV7-3 14 - TRBD2 CASSRRGGGETQYF TGTGCCAGCAGCCGTCGGGGGGGCGGGGAGACCCAGTACTTC